A selection of T cell receptor beta chains follows, all from one sample in a study of immune characterization of retroperitoneal liposarcoma. From the PCR reads, TCRdb called clonotypes with MiXCR, one entry per CDR3 protein. The top ten clones hold over 6.5% of a sample with 9,000 to 10,000 distinct CDR3 sequences, around 30% of them seen once. Sequenced sample: tumor tissue. These receptors originate from a male donor with retroperitoneal liposarcoma. Each CDR3 is given with its conserved first and last residue. The order of the fields is V gene, clone size, D gene, J gene, CDR3 DNA, CDR3 protein. D genes are given only for firm matches. Rows give clone size only sometimes, using once, few, many, or a class for an expanded clone.

>TRBV27|many|.|TRBJ1-5
TGTGCCAGCAGTCCCCCGTTGGCGGGGGCTAATCAGCCCCAGCATTTT
CASSPPLAGANQPQHF
>TRBV12-5|.|TRBD1|TRBJ1-1
TGTGCTAGTGCCATACAGGGGGCCGACACTGAAGCTTTCTTT
CASAIQGADTEAFF
>TRBV7-6|medium-sized|.|TRBJ2-1
TGTGCCAGCACCCGGGGCAGGGACTCCTACGAGCAGTTCTTC
CASTRGRDSYEQFF
>TRBV12-3/TRBV12-4|few|.|TRBJ2-2
TGTGCCAGCAGTTTGCGACAGAACACCGGGGAGCTGTTTTTT
CASSLRQNTGELFF
>TRBV25-1|few|.|TRBJ2-2
TGTGCCAGCACTAGAGCGGGTCACACCGGGGAGCTGTTTTTT
CASTRAGHTGELFF
>TRBV7-8|medium-sized|.|TRBJ2-7
TGTGCCAGCAGCTTAGGGGCAGGTATCCACGAGCAGTACTTC
CASSLGAGIHEQYF
>TRBV27|few|.|TRBJ1-2
TGTGCCAGCAGTCTGGTAGGCTATGGCTACACCTTC
CASSLVGYGYTF
>TRBV11-3|medium-sized|TRBD2|TRBJ2-7
TGTGCCAGCGAGGGACTATCCTACGAGCAGTACTTC
CASEGLSYEQYF
>TRBV4-1|few|.|TRBJ1-5
TGCGCCAGCAGCCCCAGAGGGGGGGACGGCAATCAGCCCCAGCATTTT
CASSPRGGDGNQPQHF
>TRBV7-8|few|.|TRBJ1-2
TGTGCCAGCAGCCTGCCGAGGAGGCGGGGTGGGGAGTTGGATGGCTACACCTTC
CASSLPRRRGGELDGYTF
>TRBV27|once|TRBD1|TRBJ2-1
TGTGCCAGCAGCATGGGGGACAGTGCCTACAATGAGCAGTTCTTC
CASSMGDSAYNEQFF
>TRBV7-6|many|.|TRBJ2-7
TGTGCCAGCAGCTTAGCGTTAGGCGGCCGTCCCTACGAGCAGTACTTC
CASSLALGGRPYEQYF
>TRBV7-2|few|.|TRBJ2-4
TGTGCCAGCAGCTTAGAGGGGTCGGTGGCACCCAATGAGCAGTACTTC
CASSLEGSVAPNEQYF
>TRBV6-1|many|.|TRBJ2-1
TGTGCCAGCAGTAGCGGGACAGCAGCCTACGAGCAGTTCTTC
CASSSGTAAYEQFF
>TRBV7-2|medium-sized|TRBD2|TRBJ2-1
TGTGCCAGCAGCTTGTCTGCGGGAGTTACCAAAAACATTCAGTTCTTC
CASSLSAGVTKNIQFF
>TRBV11-3|many|.|TRBJ2-1
TGTGCCAGCAGCCCAGGCGGGGCTCAGAGCTCCTACGAGCAGTTCTTC
CASSPGGAQSSYEQFF
>TRBV12-3/TRBV12-4|.|.|TRBJ2-1
TGTGCCAGCAGTTTCTGGGACTTCGGCGACAATGAGCAGTTCTTC
CASSFWDFGDNEQFF
>TRBV7-9|few|TRBD2|TRBJ2-3
TGTGCCACAGGCGAGGGCGGGGGTTCGCAGTATTTT
CATGEGGGSQYF
>TRBV12-3/TRBV12-4|many|.|TRBJ2-1
TGTGCCAGCAGCTTAGCGGCACGGGGCTACGAGCAGTTCTTC
CASSLAARGYEQFF
>TRBV6-1|many|.|TRBJ2-5
TGTGCCAGCAGTATACGGGGGACCCAGTACTTC
CASSIRGTQYF
>TRBV6-5|.|.|TRBJ2-4
TGTGCCAGCAGTCGCGGGGCAGTTAATGGTGAGCAGTACTTC
CASSRGAVNGEQYF
>TRBV6-6|medium-sized|.|TRBJ2-7
TGTGCCAGCAGTTACAGGGGCCAGTCCTACGAGCAGTACTTC
CASSYRGQSYEQYF
>TRBV6-6|.|.|TRBJ1-6
TGTGCCAGCAGTTACGGTCGGTTGACACCCCTCCACTTT
CASSYGRLTPLHF
>TRBV12-3/TRBV12-4|.|.|TRBJ1-5
TGTGCCAGCACCCCTTATGATTTTGGGGCCAATCAGCCCCAGCATTTT
CASTPYDFGANQPQHF
>TRBV6-1|few|.|TRBJ2-4
TGTGCCAGCAGCCCCTGGACAGTAGGGCGGGCCAAAAACATTCAGTACTTC
CASSPWTVGRAKNIQYF
>TRBV12-3/TRBV12-4|many|TRBD1|TRBJ2-5
TGTGCCAGCAGTTTAGGTGGACAGGGGACCGAGACCCAGTACTTC
CASSLGGQGTETQYF
>TRBV6-1|medium-sized|.|TRBJ2-7
TGTGCCAGCAGTGAAGTCAACAGGGCCTACGAGCAGTACTTC
CASSEVNRAYEQYF
>TRBV6-1|many|.|TRBJ2-1
TGTGCCAGCAGTGCCCGGGGAGGGGGTTACTACGAGCAGTTCTTC
CASSARGGGYYEQFF
>TRBV7-6|.|TRBD2|TRBJ2-7
TGTGCCAGCAGCTTAGCATCTAGCGGGGGTGAGGAGCAGTACTTC
CASSLASSGGEEQYF
>TRBV7-3|.|TRBD2|TRBJ2-1
TGTGCCAGCAGCTTAGGGGGGGGGAATTACAATGAGCAGTTCTTC
CASSLGGGNYNEQFF
>TRBV6-2/TRBV6-3|.|.|TRBJ2-6
TGTGCCAGCAGCCGGGACACTGGGGCCAACGTCCTGACTTTC
CASSRDTGANVLTF
>TRBV11-1|.|TRBD1|TRBJ2-7
TGTGCCAGCAGCTTAGCGTCTTTACCCGGGACAGGGGATTACGAGCAGTACTTC
CASSLASLPGTGDYEQYF
>TRBV6-1|many|TRBD2|TRBJ2-1
TGTGCCAGCAGTGCCCGGACTAGCGGGCAAGAGACCCAGTTCTTC
CASSARTSGQETQFF
>TRBV7-3|many|TRBD1|TRBJ2-7
TGTGCCAGCAGCTTAACAGGGACAGACTACAATGAGCAGTACTTC
CASSLTGTDYNEQYF
>TRBV24-1|few|TRBD1|TRBJ2-5
TGTGCCACCAGTGACCCCCAAGACAGGGAACGAGAGACCCAGTACTTC
CATSDPQDRERETQYF
>TRBV6-1|.|.|TRBJ2-5
TGTGCCAGCAGTGAAGGGGGAAAGGAGACCCAGTACTTC
CASSEGGKETQYF
>TRBV6-1|few|.|TRBJ2-1
TGTGCCAGCAGCCCCCGGGATCCGGTGGGGGAGACCCAGTTCTTC
CASSPRDPVGETQFF
>TRBV7-2|.|.|TRBJ2-5
TGTGCCAGCAGCTTAATGTACGGAGAGACCCAGTACTTC
CASSLMYGETQYF
>TRBV7-2|.|.|TRBJ2-7
TGTGCCAGCTCCCCGAAAGCGTCTGAGCAGTACTTC
CASSPKASEQYF
>TRBV7-2|many|.|TRBJ2-3
TGTGCCAGCAGCTCCCACCGAGGGTATAGCACAGATACGCAGTATTTT
CASSSHRGYSTDTQYF
>TRBV7-6|medium-sized|TRBD2|TRBJ2-3
TGTGCCAGCAGCTCGACTAGCGGGGGGAATACAGATACGCAGTATTTT
CASSSTSGGNTDTQYF
>TRBV6-1|.|.|TRBJ1-1
TGTGCCAGCAGGAAGATGAACACTGAAGCTTTCTTT
CASRKMNTEAFF
>TRBV28|.|.|TRBJ2-3
TGTGCCAGCATTGATCTCAAAGGTTCCAAGAGCACAGATACGCAGTATTTT
CASIDLKGSKSTDTQYF
>TRBV6-1|once|TRBD1|TRBJ2-1
TGTGCCAGCAGTGACACCCTTCTGGGACAGGGGGTCTACAATGAGCAGTTCTTC
CASSDTLLGQGVYNEQFF
>TRBV12-3/TRBV12-4|medium-sized|.|TRBJ2-1
TGTGCCAGCAGTTTAGAATACGAGCAGTTCTTC
CASSLEYEQFF
>TRBV7-8|.|TRBD1|TRBJ1-6
TGTGCCAGCAGCTTAGGGCCGGGACAGGGTCGATCACCCCTCCACTTT
CASSLGPGQGRSPLHF
>TRBV6-8|.|TRBD1|TRBJ2-3
TGTGCCAGCAGTAGGACAGGGGATAACACAGATACGCAGTATTTT
CASSRTGDNTDTQYF
>TRBV6-1|.|.|TRBJ2-2
TGTGCCAGCAGGGAAGACCGTAACACCGGGGAGCTGTTTTTT
CASREDRNTGELFF
>TRBV6-5|few|TRBD1|TRBJ2-1
TGTGCCAGCAGTTACGGGACAGGGGGCTACAATGAGCAGTTCTTC
CASSYGTGGYNEQFF
>TRBV7-7|few|TRBD2|TRBJ2-1
TGTGCTAGCAGTCTGAGAGCGGGATCTGTCGACGAGCAGTTCTTC
CASSLRAGSVDEQFF
>TRBV11-2|many|.|TRBJ2-5
TGTGCCAGCAGCTTTGCGTCACAGAGTCAAGAGACCCAGTACTTC
CASSFASQSQETQYF
>TRBV7-3|few|.|TRBJ2-5
TGTGCCAGCAGCTTAACGGCAGAGCCCCAAGAGACCCAGTACTTC
CASSLTAEPQETQYF
>TRBV12-3/TRBV12-4|many|TRBD2|TRBJ2-1
TGTGCCAGCAGTACTCGACTAGCGGGATCCTACAATGAGCAGTTCTTC
CASSTRLAGSYNEQFF
>TRBV6-1|.|.|TRBJ1-1
TGTGCCAGCAGTTATGACGGGGTTTCGCGAGCTTTCTTT
CASSYDGVSRAFF
>TRBV6-1|many|TRBD2|TRBJ2-1
TGTGCCAGCAGTTCTAGCGGGGGCTACAATGAGCAGTTCTTC
CASSSSGGYNEQFF
>TRBV6-1|medium-sized|.|TRBJ2-5
TGTGCCAGCTCAGGAGTTCAAGAGACCCAGTACTTC
CASSGVQETQYF
>TRBV6-1|few|TRBD1|TRBJ2-7
TGTGCCAGCAGTGAGAGTACAGGGGTCGGCTACGAGCAGTACTTC
CASSESTGVGYEQYF